This is a list of T cell receptor beta chains from one sample in a study of blood T cell dynamics during melanoma immunotherapy. Produced via immunoSEQ multiplex PCR; TCRdb's table is partial and in-frame only. The table includes around 6,500 clones, over 75% detected once. The source material was blood, sampled from a patient treated with checkpoint blockade. The source is a human donor with melanoma. Both conserved end residues are part of each CDR3. Size is stated for part of the rows, as once, few or many counts, or as a class when the clone is expanded.

J: TRBJ2-3
V: TRBV7-2
size: .
CDR3: CASSTQPSTDTQYF

J: TRBJ2-3
V: TRBV19
size: .
CDR3: CASSFTGTGGNTQYF

J: TRBJ2-1
V: TRBV2
size: .
CDR3: CASDYGAGQFF

J: .
V: TRBV29-1
size: .
CDR3: CSVQGQQTYEQYF

J: TRBJ2-2
V: TRBV6-4
size: once
CDR3: CASSGGDAGELFF

J: TRBJ2-2
V: TRBV9
size: .
CDR3: CASSVGVNTGELFF

J: TRBJ2-3
V: TRBV4-3
size: few
CDR3: CASSQERGGADTQYF

J: TRBJ1-2
V: TRBV7-8
size: once
CDR3: CASSLEWDRGKWYGYTF

J: TRBJ1-1
V: TRBV7-6
size: .
CDR3: CASSPREGSGTEAFF

J: TRBJ2-5
V: TRBV4-2
size: once
CDR3: CASSREEGSGETQYF

J: TRBJ1-1
V: TRBV6-5
size: .
CDR3: CASRLDNEAFF

J: TRBJ2-2
V: TRBV11-2
size: .
CDR3: CASSLPTGATGELFF

J: TRBJ2-3
V: TRBV7-7
size: .
CDR3: CASSLEGRGTDTQYF

J: TRBJ1-1
V: TRBV4-2
size: .
CDR3: CASSQEMIRGRAFF

J: TRBJ1-2
V: TRBV7-9
size: .
CDR3: CASSLMGGLYGYTF

J: TRBJ1-2
V: TRBV12-5
size: .
CDR3: CASGLGQGLPYGYTF

J: TRBJ1-6
V: TRBV30
size: .
CDR3: CAWSRTKSSYNSPLHF

J: TRBJ2-1
V: TRBV6-4
size: .
CDR3: CASSPYTSGGADEQFF

J: TRBJ1-6
V: TRBV19
size: .
CDR3: CASSIGTGVDSSPLHF

J: TRBJ2-7
V: TRBV25-1
size: once
CDR3: CASSEWGGKQYF

J: TRBJ1-1
V: TRBV10-3
size: .
CDR3: CAISKLSVGLGTEAFF

J: TRBJ2-1
V: TRBV7-9
size: .
CDR3: CASSPRGEDYNEQFF

J: TRBJ1-1
V: TRBV7-2
size: .
CDR3: CASSSNRILNTEAFF

J: TRBJ2-3
V: TRBV9
size: .
CDR3: CASSPRASGTDTQYF

J: TRBJ1-2
V: TRBV30
size: few
CDR3: CAWSHREGYTF

J: TRBJ1-2
V: TRBV5-6
size: .
CDR3: CASSRGTAHYGYTF

J: TRBJ1-5
V: TRBV4-3
size: .
CDR3: CASSQSHTSGRRNQPQHF

J: TRBJ1-2
V: TRBV18
size: .
CDR3: CASSPGVPGYTF